This record concerns one T cell receptor beta chain sequence. Its antigen is not identified. Alopecia areata patients gave lesional scalp punch biopsies and peripheral blood samples. These data belong to a study of CD8+ T cells in alopecia areata. Whole-study results and caveats: Sharing of TCRs across patients appeared less clear than in mice, possibly for HLA-related reasons. Lesional scalp, especially alopecia totalis/universalis, showed higher clonality than normal scalp.

Isolated RNA was reverse transcribed into cDNA used as the sequencing template. The protocol was immunoSEQ multiplex PCR, while the TCRdb copy is restricted to in-frame clones and leaves out a portion. The sample yields some 150,000 clones, 40% to 60% seen once. The CDR3 covers 19 residues. Germline V gives CDR1 ENHRY, CDR2 SYGVKD. J was trimmed by 1 base and V by 0 bases; bases with no gene match: 11. The sequencing here drew on CD8+ T cells sorted from blood, taken at week 0. The rearrangement joins TRBV10-3 to TRBJ2-2, with TRBD2 identical over 7 bases. This TCR was recovered from a human donor with alopecia areata. The CDR3 reads CAISESVSPGLRNTGELFF. The CDR3 DNA sequence: TGTGCCATCAGTGAGTCCGTCTCTCCGGGACTACGGAACACCGGGGAGCTGTTTTTT.